This T cell receptor beta chain derives from a study of blood T cells in healthy people across ages. General study points: Age advanced and TCR beta diversity per million T cells fell, roughly linearly.

Using a J-beta primer mix together with a sample-barcoded 5' primer, a second PCR was run for roughly 7 to 12 cycles. Each of the cDNA molecules was tagged by a template-switch adaptor with 12 random nucleotides. TCRdb re-analysed the 5' RACE reads in MiXCR, keeping a single row per CDR3 protein. The sample consists of over 500,000 distinct CDR3 sequences, roughly a quarter of them appearing once. Germline lookup yields CDR1 SGHVS and CDR2 FNYEAQ. The CDR3 is 20 residues long. Trimming removed 5 bases from V and 3 bases from J; junction bases left unmatched: 17. With respect to this clonotype: Its matching antigen is unknown.

These records were also assigned to another study, of T cells of mothers and their children. That paper adds: Biologically related mothers and children overlapped slightly more than unrelated pairs, a non-significant difference.

The sequence was collected from a boy under 10 years old in good health. Sequencing was done on a sample of blood. V gene TRBV7-6 combines with J gene TRBJ2-7, with TRBD2 matching 15 bases. CDR3 amino acids: CASSRGLAGGRAAGDYEQYF. Written as DNA, the CDR3 is TGTGCCAGCAGCAGGGGACTAGCGGGAGGAAGAGCCGCCGGGGACTACGAGCAGTACTTC.